These T cell receptor beta chains were read from a single sample in a study of CD8 T cells in acute hepatitis C reinfection. Generated by immunoSEQ multiplex PCR, the TCRdb table keeps only in-frame clones and is missing some. The repertoire holds about 38,000 clones, with 80% to 90% as singletons. Sequenced: naive CD8+ T cells from PBMCs. These receptors were taken from a young woman who spontaneously cleared hepatitis C infection. CDR3s include the opening cysteine and the closing phenylalanine or tryptophan. Each record gives: V gene, D gene, J gene, CDR3 length, clone size, CDR3 protein, CDR3 DNA. The D gene is left open where the match is weak. Size is stated for part of the rows, as once, few or many counts, or as a class when the clone is expanded.

v_call: TRBV7-7; d_call: NA; j_call: TRBJ2-3; cdr3_length: 17; clone_size: NA; cdr3_aa: CASSLALGRTSTDTQYF; cdr3_nt: TGTGCCAGCAGCTTAGCGCTCGGCAGAACTAGCACAGATACGCAGTATTTT
v_call: TRBV2; d_call: TRBD1; j_call: TRBJ2-7; cdr3_length: 15; clone_size: few; cdr3_aa: CASSDPGQGIYEQYF; cdr3_nt: TGTGCCAGCAGCGATCCGGGACAGGGAATCTACGAGCAGTACTTC
v_call: TRBV2; d_call: NA; j_call: TRBJ2-7; cdr3_length: 12; clone_size: NA; cdr3_aa: CASELQGYEQYF; cdr3_nt: TGTGCCAGCGAACTCCAGGGTTACGAGCAGTACTTC
v_call: TRBV29-1; d_call: TRBD1; j_call: TRBJ1-1; cdr3_length: 16; clone_size: NA; cdr3_aa: CSVEWVGQGGGTEAFF; cdr3_nt: TGCAGCGTTGAATGGGTGGGGCAGGGGGGGGGCACTGAAGCTTTCTTT
v_call: TRBV2; d_call: NA; j_call: TRBJ2-7; cdr3_length: 11; clone_size: NA; cdr3_aa: CASTRTPEQYF; cdr3_nt: TGTGCCAGCACTCGAACACCCGAGCAGTACTTC
v_call: TRBV27; d_call: TRBD2; j_call: TRBJ2-5; cdr3_length: 14; clone_size: NA; cdr3_aa: CASSRTSAIETQYF; cdr3_nt: TGTGCCAGCAGTCGGACTAGCGCAATAGAGACCCAGTACTTC
v_call: TRBV4-2; d_call: NA; j_call: TRBJ2-2; cdr3_length: 13; clone_size: NA; cdr3_aa: CASSQSVSGELFF; cdr3_nt: TGTGCCAGCAGCCAATCCGTGTCCGGGGAGCTGTTTTTT
v_call: TRBV19; d_call: TRBD2; j_call: TRBJ2-7; cdr3_length: 14; clone_size: NA; cdr3_aa: CASSPSGQGVEQYF; cdr3_nt: TGTGCCAGTAGTCCTAGCGGGCAGGGTGTGGAGCAGTACTTC
v_call: TRBV15; d_call: NA; j_call: TRBJ2-1; cdr3_length: 16; clone_size: NA; cdr3_aa: CATSRGSQRPYNEQFF; cdr3_nt: TGTGCCACCAGCAGAGGCAGTCAGCGCCCCTACAATGAGCAGTTCTTC
v_call: TRBV6-1; d_call: TRBD2; j_call: TRBJ2-7; cdr3_length: 15; clone_size: NA; cdr3_aa: CASNPIGTSHYEQYF; cdr3_nt: TGTGCCAGCAATCCTATCGGGACTAGTCACTACGAGCAGTACTTC
v_call: TRBV9; d_call: TRBD2; j_call: TRBJ2-7; cdr3_length: 14; clone_size: once; cdr3_aa: CASSPEGLADEQYF; cdr3_nt: TGTGCCAGCAGCCCAGAGGGTCTAGCGGACGAGCAGTACTTC
v_call: TRBV5-1; d_call: NA; j_call: TRBJ2-1; cdr3_length: 16; clone_size: NA; cdr3_aa: CASSLASGPRYNEQFF; cdr3_nt: TGCGCCAGCAGCTTGGCCTCGGGACCGCGCTACAATGAGCAGTTCTTC
v_call: TRBV29-1; d_call: NA; j_call: TRBJ2-2; cdr3_length: 13; clone_size: NA; cdr3_aa: CSVEVGQRQELFF; cdr3_nt: TGCAGCGTTGAAGTCGGCCAAAGGCAGGAGCTGTTTTTT
v_call: TRBV11-2; d_call: NA; j_call: TRBJ2-7; cdr3_length: 12; clone_size: NA; cdr3_aa: CASSLMGYEQYF; cdr3_nt: TGTGCCAGCAGCTTAATGGGGTACGAGCAGTACTTC
v_call: TRBV14; d_call: NA; j_call: TRBJ2-1; cdr3_length: 17; clone_size: NA; cdr3_aa: CASSQQDVRISYNEQFF; cdr3_nt: TGTGCCAGCAGCCAACAAGATGTGCGCATCTCCTACAATGAGCAGTTCTTC
v_call: TRBV19; d_call: NA; j_call: TRBJ2-1; cdr3_length: 14; clone_size: NA; cdr3_aa: CASSIVGSANEQFF; cdr3_nt: TGTGCCAGTAGTATCGTTGGGAGCGCCAATGAGCAGTTCTTC
v_call: TRBV6-5; d_call: NA; j_call: TRBJ2-7; cdr3_length: 13; clone_size: NA; cdr3_aa: CASSSGPGMEQYF; cdr3_nt: TGTGCCAGCAGTTCGGGGCCAGGTATGGAGCAGTACTTC
v_call: TRBV2; d_call: NA; j_call: TRBJ2-7; cdr3_length: 16; clone_size: NA; cdr3_aa: CASSGGRQGFIYEQYF; cdr3_nt: TGTGCCAGCAGTGGCGGTCGGCAGGGGTTTATTTACGAGCAGTACTTC
v_call: TRBV6-4; d_call: TRBD2; j_call: TRBJ2-1; cdr3_length: 15; clone_size: NA; cdr3_aa: CASSDRTSGPNEQFF; cdr3_nt: TGTGCCAGCAGTGACAGGACTAGCGGACCCAATGAGCAGTTCTTC
v_call: TRBV6-5; d_call: NA; j_call: TRBJ2-5; cdr3_length: 13; clone_size: NA; cdr3_aa: CASSFVGGETQYF; cdr3_nt: TGTGCCAGCAGTTTTGTGGGAGGTGAGACCCAGTACTTC
v_call: TRBV28; d_call: NA; j_call: TRBJ2-1; cdr3_length: 16; clone_size: NA; cdr3_aa: CASSLGLAPSYNEQFF; cdr3_nt: TGTGCCAGCAGTTTGGGGCTAGCGCCGTCCTACAATGAGCAGTTCTTC
v_call: TRBV6-1; d_call: NA; j_call: TRBJ2-7; cdr3_length: 16; clone_size: NA; cdr3_aa: CASSEADTGSLYEQYF; cdr3_nt: TGTGCCAGCAGTGAAGCGGATACAGGAAGCCTCTACGAGCAGTACTTC
v_call: TRBV7-9; d_call: NA; j_call: TRBJ1-1; cdr3_length: 14; clone_size: NA; cdr3_aa: CASSLVQVGTEAFF; cdr3_nt: TGTGCCAGCAGCTTAGTTCAGGTCGGCACTGAAGCTTTCTTT
v_call: TRBV7-9; d_call: NA; j_call: TRBJ2-1; cdr3_length: 10; clone_size: few; cdr3_aa: CATQYNEQFF; cdr3_nt: TGTGCCACCCAATACAATGAGCAGTTCTTC
v_call: TRBV9; d_call: NA; j_call: TRBJ2-7; cdr3_length: 14; clone_size: NA; cdr3_aa: CASSVGDSLYEQYF; cdr3_nt: TGTGCCAGCAGCGTAGGTGACAGTCTCTACGAGCAGTACTTC
v_call: TRBV6-5; d_call: NA; j_call: TRBJ1-2; cdr3_length: 13; clone_size: NA; cdr3_aa: CASSAEANYGYTF; cdr3_nt: TGTGCCAGCAGCGCAGAAGCTAACTATGGCTACACCTTC
v_call: TRBV27; d_call: NA; j_call: TRBJ1-1; cdr3_length: 14; clone_size: NA; cdr3_aa: CASSFRGSLTEAFF; cdr3_nt: TGTGCCAGCAGTTTTAGGGGTAGTTTAACTGAAGCTTTCTTT
v_call: TRBV11-3; d_call: NA; j_call: TRBJ1-3; cdr3_length: 15; clone_size: few; cdr3_aa: CASSADGSTGNTIYF; cdr3_nt: TGTGCCAGCAGCGCGGACGGCTCAACTGGAAACACCATATATTTT
v_call: TRBV30; d_call: NA; j_call: TRBJ2-7; cdr3_length: 17; clone_size: NA; cdr3_aa: CAWRPIPSTRNSYEQYF; cdr3_nt: TGTGCCTGGAGGCCAATCCCTTCCACACGTAACTCCTACGAGCAGTACTTC
v_call: TRBV27; d_call: NA; j_call: TRBJ2-5; cdr3_length: 15; clone_size: NA; cdr3_aa: CASSLMAGRQETQYF; cdr3_nt: TGTGCCAGCAGTTTAATGGCAGGACGACAAGAGACCCAGTACTTC
v_call: TRBV14; d_call: TRBD2; j_call: TRBJ2-1; cdr3_length: 15; clone_size: NA; cdr3_aa: CASSRSGNSYNEQFF; cdr3_nt: TGTGCCAGCAGCCGAAGCGGGAACTCCTACAATGAGCAGTTCTTC
v_call: TRBV4-1; d_call: NA; j_call: TRBJ2-1; cdr3_length: 16; clone_size: NA; cdr3_aa: CASSQRPGGSYNEQFF; cdr3_nt: TGCGCCAGCAGCCAAAGACCCGGGGGCTCCTACAATGAGCAGTTCTTC
v_call: TRBV19; d_call: NA; j_call: TRBJ1-5; cdr3_length: 14; clone_size: NA; cdr3_aa: CASMAGVGVQPQHF; cdr3_nt: TGTGCCAGTATGGCAGGGGTCGGGGTTCAGCCCCAGCATTTT
v_call: TRBV5-8; d_call: NA; j_call: TRBJ1-5; cdr3_length: 15; clone_size: NA; cdr3_aa: CASSWIGDSNQPQHF; cdr3_nt: TGTGCCAGCAGCTGGATCGGGGATAGCAATCAGCCCCAGCATTTT
v_call: TRBV5-6; d_call: NA; j_call: TRBJ1-1; cdr3_length: 17; clone_size: few; cdr3_aa: CASSLPGERHGNTEAFF; cdr3_nt: TGTGCCAGCAGCTTGCCAGGGGAGAGACACGGGAACACTGAAGCTTTCTTT
v_call: TRBV4-1; d_call: NA; j_call: TRBJ2-1; cdr3_length: 15; clone_size: NA; cdr3_aa: CASSYRVPTYNEQFF; cdr3_nt: TGCGCCAGCAGCTACAGGGTTCCCACCTACAATGAGCAGTTCTTC
v_call: TRBV19; d_call: NA; j_call: TRBJ2-2; cdr3_length: 14; clone_size: NA; cdr3_aa: CASSRAVYTGELFF; cdr3_nt: TGTGCCAGTAGTAGAGCGGTTTACACCGGGGAGCTGTTTTTT
v_call: TRBV19; d_call: NA; j_call: TRBJ2-1; cdr3_length: 15; clone_size: NA; cdr3_aa: CASSISGDSYNEQFF; cdr3_nt: TGTGCCAGTAGTATTTCGGGAGACAGTTACAATGAGCAGTTCTTC
v_call: TRBV15; d_call: NA; j_call: TRBJ1-5; cdr3_length: 12; clone_size: NA; cdr3_aa: CATSLRYQPQHF; cdr3_nt: TGTGCCACCAGTCTACGGTATCAGCCCCAGCATTTT
v_call: TRBV27; d_call: NA; j_call: TRBJ1-1; cdr3_length: 13; clone_size: NA; cdr3_aa: CASSFLDSYEAFF; cdr3_nt: TGTGCCAGCAGTTTTTTGGACAGTTATGAAGCTTTCTTT
v_call: TRBV9; d_call: TRBD2; j_call: TRBJ2-1; cdr3_length: 12; clone_size: NA; cdr3_aa: CASSTGLGDQFF; cdr3_nt: TGTGCCAGCAGCACAGGACTAGGCGATCAGTTCTTC
v_call: TRBV28; d_call: NA; j_call: TRBJ1-3; cdr3_length: 13; clone_size: NA; cdr3_aa: CASSLWGGNTIYF; cdr3_nt: TGTGCCAGCAGTTTATGGGGTGGAAACACCATATATTTT
v_call: TRBV9; d_call: NA; j_call: TRBJ1-2; cdr3_length: 14; clone_size: few; cdr3_aa: CASSVGGGNHGYTF; cdr3_nt: TGTGCCAGCAGCGTAGGTGGGGGGAACCATGGCTACACCTTC